This T cell receptor beta chain appears in the sequencing data of a study of identical twins. TCRdb called the 5' RACE reads again in MiXCR, with one record for every CDR3 protein. The table shows around 690,000 distinct CDR3 sequences, with 21% occurring only once. The same data also contributed to another study, on T cells expressing NK-cell markers.

The material sequenced was PBMCs. The source is a young woman in good health.

CDR3 residues: CSATLAGSYNEQFF. The CDR3 DNA sequence: TGCAGTGCCACGCTAGCGGGGTCCTACAATGAGCAGTTCTTC. The chain links TRBV20-1 to TRBJ2-1; 9 bases align to TRBD2. Germline V gene lookup returns CDR1 DFQATT and CDR2 SNEGSKA (reference sequence). V was pared by 6 bases and J by 1 base, with 4 bases of the junction left unmatched. This CDR3 contains 14 residues.